Presented here are 5 T cell receptor beta chains from one specimen sequenced in a study of blood T cell repertoires in COVID-19. The data were produced by immunoSEQ multiplex PCR, yet TCRdb's version contains in-frame clones alone and is incomplete. The repertoire holds 150,000 to 200,000 clones, with approximately 89% as singletons. Sequenced material: peripheral blood. Receptors were obtained from a woman aged 30 to 39 with acute or convalescent COVID-19.

J is TRBJ2-5 and V is TRBV21-1; the D call of TRBD1 is as the table states it, not checked on the DNA. TRBV21-1 is assigned pseudogene status. The CDR3 extends over 18 amino acids. The CDR3 nucleotides read TGTGCCAGCAGCTGCAGGGGGCGCCCGTTTTGGGTTAAAGAGACCCAGTACTTC. This encodes CASSCRGRPFWVKETQYF.

The V gene is TRBV25-1, the J gene TRBJ1-2, with 10 bases matching TRBD1. Trimming removed 6 bases from V and 5 bases from J; junction bases left unmatched: 9. The CDR3 is 15 amino acids. Germline CDR1 MGHDK, CDR2 SYGVNS. CDR3 DNA sequence: TGTGCCAGCAGCTACCCGGGACAGGGGAGATATGGCTACACCTTC. Translating gives CASSYPGQGRYGYTF.

The rearrangement uses TRBV28 and TRBJ1-4; D gene ambiguous. Germline assignment: CDR1 MDHEN and CDR2 SYDVKM. V dropped 2 bases and J dropped 0 bases, with 7 bases sitting between them. The CDR3 sequence is 15 residues long. The CDR3 here is CASSLSPATNEKLFF. In DNA, the CDR3 is TGTGCCAGCAGTTTAAGTCCGGCAACTAATGAAAAACTGTTTTTT.

On this clone itself: This sample includes further DNA sequences coding for the same CDR3. V usage is TRBV12-3 or TRBV12-4 and J usage is TRBJ1-5; perhaps TRBD1 as D (5 bases). The CDR3 loop spans 13 amino acids. The germline V and J ends were trimmed by 3 bases and 4 bases, with 7 bases remaining between them. The CDR3 reads CASSFGGNQPQHF. CDR3 DNA sequence: TGTGCCAGCAGTTTTGGGGGGAATCAGCCCCAGCATTTT.

The rearrangement links TRBV18 to TRBJ1-3; D gene unclear. Germline V lookup: CDR1 KGHSH, CDR2 LQKENI. This CDR3 contains 15 residues. V lost 0 bases, J lost 4 bases, and 10 bases lay in between. CDR3 bases: TGTGCCAGCTCACCACCCCTGGGCCCCGGAAACACCATATATTTT. Amino acids: CASSPPLGPGNTIYF.